Below, 16 T cell receptor beta chains from the same sample are listed, as sequenced in a study of CD8+ T cells in alopecia areata. RNA, once extracted, was reverse transcribed into cDNA for use as the sequencing template. The data were produced by immunoSEQ multiplex PCR, yet TCRdb's version contains in-frame clones alone and is incomplete. The repertoire holds around 82,000 clones, with approximately 50% as singletons. Sequenced: NKG2D-high CD8+ T cells sorted from blood. The receptors were sampled from a human donor with alopecia areata.

This clone was counted a single time. V and J are TRBV20-1 and TRBJ2-1, with D unclear. This CDR3 comprises 11 residues. In germline, CDR1 is DFQATT, CDR2 SNEGSKA (reference sequence). The V and J ends lost 3 bases and 10 bases respectively, with 10 bases between them. The CDR3 is CSASEGPEQFF. The CDR3 DNA reads as TGCAGTGCTAGCGAAGGCCCCGAGCAGTTCTTC.

The chain recombines TRBV13 with TRBJ2-7; unclear D gene. The CDR3 has 13 residues. Germline V gene sequence: CDR1 PRHDT, CDR2 FYEKMQ (reference sequence). V was trimmed by 2 bases and J by 2 bases, leaving 7 bases between them. The chain's CDR3 is CASSLLGAYEQYF. In nucleotides, the CDR3 is TGTGCCAGCAGCTTACTTGGGGCCTACGAGCAGTACTTC.

V is TRBV7-9 and J is TRBJ2-5; TRBD1 agrees at 8 bases. CDR3 length: 15 residues. Germline-derived CDR1 and CDR2 are SEHNR and FQNEAQ (reference sequence). Unmatched junction bases numbered 7, after V lost 5 bases and J lost 2 bases. DNA for the CDR3: TGTGCCAGCAGCCAAGGACAGGGTGCTCAAGAGACCCAGTACTTC. Translation: CASSQGQGAQETQYF.

V usage is TRBV27 and J usage is TRBJ2-7, with D tentatively TRBD1 (5 bases). V was clipped by 7 bases and J by 2 bases, with 12 bases between them. The germline CDR1 and CDR2 sequences are MNHEY and SMNVEV (reference sequence). The CDR3 extends over 13 amino acids. The CDR3 bases are TGTGCCAGCAATGACAGATTAACCTACGAGCAGTACTTC. It is translated as CASNDRLTYEQYF.

The chain combines TRBV2 with TRBJ1-6, with D tentatively TRBD1 (6 bases). There are 16 residues in the CDR3. Germline V gene sequence: CDR1 SNHLY, CDR2 FYNNEI. The V end was cut by 6 bases, the J end by 5 bases, with 17 bases between. CDR3 nucleotides: TGTGCCAGCAGCGTAACCCAGGGGACAAATAATTCACCCCTCCACTTT. This sequence encodes CASSVTQGTNNSPLHF.

The rearrangement joins TRBV11-2 to TRBJ2-7; D remains ambiguous. This CDR3 has 14 amino acids. Germline CDR1 SGHAT, CDR2 FQNNGV. V was shortened by 5 bases and J by 2 bases, with 13 bases between the two germline ends. The DNA for the CDR3 is TGTGCCAGCAGCCGCCCTTTAACGGCCTACGAGCAGTACTTC. It is translated as CASSRPLTAYEQYF.

The rearrangement links TRBV2 to TRBJ1-2; TRBD1 agrees at 7 bases. The CDR3 runs 14 residues. CDR1 is SNHLY and CDR2 is FYNNEI in the germline V gene. The V gene end was trimmed by 4 bases and the J gene end by 2 bases; junction bases not matched to a gene: 4. The DNA for the CDR3 is TGTGCCAGCAGTGGCTCAGGGGGGAACTATGGCTACACCTTC. Its protein product is CASSGSGGNYGYTF.

The chain has TRBV28 and TRBJ2-5; D remains unclear. Per the germline V gene, CDR1 is MDHEN and CDR2 is SYDVKM. The CDR3 is 15 residues long. Trimming stripped 2 bases from V and 2 bases from J, with 12 bases between. The CDR3 DNA reads as TGTGCCAGCAGTTTACTTGGGCAGGTTCAAGAGACCCAGTACTTC. It specifies CASSLLGQVQETQYF.

The chain has TRBV27 and TRBJ1-5; D is unresolved. The V end lost 8 bases, the J end lost 7 bases, and 15 bases lay between the germline ends. The CDR3 has 13 residues. In germline, CDR1 is MNHEY, CDR2 SMNVEV (reference sequence). The CDR3 DNA sequence: TGTGCCAGCGGACCGTATATCGGGCAGCCCCAGCATTTT. It is translated as CASGPYIGQPQHF.

The gene calls are TRBV30 and TRBJ1-1; D ambiguous. Deletions cut 0 bases from V and 5 bases from J, with 13 bases between. This CDR3 comprises 14 residues. Germline V gene lookup returns CDR1 GTSNPN and CDR2 SVGIG (reference sequence). This CDR3 reads CAWSVLGIGTEAFF. The CDR3 bases are TGTGCCTGGAGTGTACTAGGGATTGGAACTGAAGCTTTCTTT.

In its sample, this clone was seen a few times. Compared with germline, one end of the junction differs, possibly owing to a read error. This chain connects TRBV4-1 to TRBJ2-7; TRBD2 aligns across 8 bases. This CDR3 comprises 14 residues. CDR1 is MGHRA and CDR2 is YSYEKL in the germline V gene. The CDR3 is CASSQEPATGTRDF. In nucleotides, the CDR3 is TGCGCCAGCAGCCAAGAACCCGCGACCGGGACTAGGGACTTC.

This sequence joins TRBV11-1 and TRBJ1-1; a weak D match, TRBD1 (6 bases). CDR3 length: 13 residues. V lost 7 bases and J 4 bases, leaving 13 bases between the germline ends. Per germline, CDR1 SGHAT and CDR2 FQDESV (reference sequence). CDR3 amino acids: CASTHRVSTEAFF. Here the CDR3 DNA reads TGTGCCAGCACCCACAGGGTGAGCACTGAAGCTTTCTTT.

This clone has more than one count but fewer than ten. This chain links TRBV21-1 with TRBJ2-7; the D call in the table, TRBD2, was not verified against the DNA. TRBV21-1 is a listed pseudogene. The CDR3 is 12 amino acids. The DNA of the CDR3 is TGTGCCAGCAGCAGCACGGCGGAAGAGCAGTACTTC. Protein sequence: CASSSTAEEQYF.

V is TRBV27 and J is TRBJ2-1; no clear D gene. The CDR3 is 12 amino acids. CDR1 and CDR2 from the germline V gene are MNHEY and SMNVEV (reference sequence). The ends were cut back, 7 bases at V and 9 bases at J, with 13 bases in the middle. CDR3 nucleotide sequence: TGTGCCAGCATAGGCAGGCATGGTGAGCAGTTCTTC. Encoded protein: CASIGRHGEQFF.

The V call is TRBV11-2, the J call TRBJ2-3; tentative D call: TRBD2 (5 bases). The CDR3 spans 15 residues. CDR1 and CDR2 from the germline V gene are SGHAT and FQNNGV. V lost 5 bases to trimming and J lost 0 bases, with 12 bases between them. CDR3 sequence reads: CASSPEEGSTDTQYF. The CDR3 DNA reads as TGTGCCAGCAGCCCGGAGGAAGGTAGCACAGATACGCAGTATTTT. Using reference TRBV11-2 and TRBJ2-3 for the parts outside the CDR3, the full variable domain is EAGVAQSPRYKIIEKRQSVAFWCNPISGHATLYWYQQILGQGPKLLIQFQNNGVVDDSQLPKDRFSAERLKGVDSTLKIQPAKLEDSAVYLCASSPEEGSTDTQYFGPGTRLTVL.

The genes are TRBV2 and TRBJ2-1; the D is unclear. The CDR3 is made up of 13 amino acids. Per germline, CDR1 SNHLY and CDR2 FYNNEI. The V end lost 7 bases, the J end lost 2 bases, and 9 bases lay between the germline ends. The CDR3 loop reads CASTWVTYNEQFF. The CDR3 nucleotides read TGTGCCAGCACTTGGGTGACCTACAATGAGCAGTTCTTC. Full variable domain (remainder filled in from reference TRBV2 and TRBJ2-1): EPEVTQTPSHQVTQMGQEVILRCVPISNHLYFYWYRQILGQKVEFLVSFYNNEISEKSEIFDDQFSVERPDGSNFTLKIRSTKLEDSAMYFCASTWVTYNEQFFGPGTRLTVL.